This T cell receptor beta chain was obtained from a study of T cell repertoires in aging, cancer and after chemotherapy. Multiplex touch-down PCR with TRB-A/B primers amplified rearranged V-D-J TRB sequences. Using its own MiXCR run on the multiplex PCR reads, TCRdb lists one record per CDR3 protein. The sample includes 7,000 to 9,500 distinct CDR3 sequences, roughly a quarter of them seen just once. This clonotype was recorded at least ten times. The template was genomic DNA from peripheral blood, not RNA. The receptor's source is a human donor with a blood cancer. The donor label of this sample is uncertain. Sequences were obtained from blood.

CDR3 in amino acids: CASSEAGRGFYEQYF. The CDR3 bases are TGTGCCAGCAGTGAAGCGGGTAGGGGATTCTACGAGCAGTACTTC. The genes are TRBV6-1 and TRBJ2-7; D might be TRBD1 (5 bases). Germline loops: CDR1 MNHNS, CDR2 SASEGT. V was shortened by 0 bases and J by 3 bases, with 12 bases between the two germline ends. This CDR3 comprises 15 residues.